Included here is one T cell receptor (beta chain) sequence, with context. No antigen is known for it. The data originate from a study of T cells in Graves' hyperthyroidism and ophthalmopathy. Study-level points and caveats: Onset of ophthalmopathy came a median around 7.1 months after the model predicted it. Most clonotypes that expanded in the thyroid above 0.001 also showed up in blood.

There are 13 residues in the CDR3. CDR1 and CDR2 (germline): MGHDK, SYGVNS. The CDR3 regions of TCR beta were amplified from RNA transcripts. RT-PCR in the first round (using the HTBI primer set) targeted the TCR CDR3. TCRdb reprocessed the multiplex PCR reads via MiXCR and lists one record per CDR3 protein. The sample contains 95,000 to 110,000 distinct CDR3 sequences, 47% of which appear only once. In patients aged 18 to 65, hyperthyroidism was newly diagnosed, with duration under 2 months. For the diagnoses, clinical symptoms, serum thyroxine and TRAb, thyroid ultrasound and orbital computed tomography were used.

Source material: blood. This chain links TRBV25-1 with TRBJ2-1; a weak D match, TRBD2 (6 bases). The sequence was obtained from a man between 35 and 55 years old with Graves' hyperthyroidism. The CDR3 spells CAMSWEAYNEQFF. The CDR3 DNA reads TGTGCTATGTCGTGGGAGGCCTACAATGAGCAGTTCTTC.